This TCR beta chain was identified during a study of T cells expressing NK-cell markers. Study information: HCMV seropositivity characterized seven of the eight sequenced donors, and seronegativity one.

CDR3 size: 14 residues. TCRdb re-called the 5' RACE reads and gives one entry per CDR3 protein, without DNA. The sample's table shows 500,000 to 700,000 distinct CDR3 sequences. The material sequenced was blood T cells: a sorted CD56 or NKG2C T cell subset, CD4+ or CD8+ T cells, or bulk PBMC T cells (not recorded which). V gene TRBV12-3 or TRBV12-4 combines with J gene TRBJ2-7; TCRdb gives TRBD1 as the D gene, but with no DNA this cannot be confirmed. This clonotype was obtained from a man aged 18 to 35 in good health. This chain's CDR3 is CASSRQGAAYEQYF.